The clone carrying this TCR beta chain was observed at least ten times. Individuals who donated were healthy Caucasians from Russia aged about 6 to 90. The amount of total RNA extracted per sample was at least 5 micrograms. These data originate in a study of blood T cells in healthy people across ages. At the level of the study: Per every two T cells, about one barcoded beta molecule was captured by template switching.

This CDR3 region has 15 residues. Germline CDR1 SGHTA, CDR2 FQGNSA. Trimming pared 5 bases from V and 10 bases from J, leaving 22 bases between. The second PCR ran roughly 7 to 12 cycles with a sample-barcoded 5' primer and J-beta primers. A tag from a template-switch adaptor with 12 random nucleotides marked each cDNA molecule. MiXCR was run by TCRdb on the 5' RACE reads, yielding one entry per CDR3 protein. In the table there are more than 700,000 distinct CDR3 sequences, roughly 46% of which are singletons. The sequencing sample was made of blood. The receptor comes from an older man in good health. The chain has TRBV7-2 and TRBJ2-3; TRBD1 might be the D (9 bases). CDR3 region: CASSLRGGQGYPQYF. DNA of the CDR3: TGTGCCAGCAGCCTCCGGGGGGGACAGGGCTATCCGCAGTATTTT.